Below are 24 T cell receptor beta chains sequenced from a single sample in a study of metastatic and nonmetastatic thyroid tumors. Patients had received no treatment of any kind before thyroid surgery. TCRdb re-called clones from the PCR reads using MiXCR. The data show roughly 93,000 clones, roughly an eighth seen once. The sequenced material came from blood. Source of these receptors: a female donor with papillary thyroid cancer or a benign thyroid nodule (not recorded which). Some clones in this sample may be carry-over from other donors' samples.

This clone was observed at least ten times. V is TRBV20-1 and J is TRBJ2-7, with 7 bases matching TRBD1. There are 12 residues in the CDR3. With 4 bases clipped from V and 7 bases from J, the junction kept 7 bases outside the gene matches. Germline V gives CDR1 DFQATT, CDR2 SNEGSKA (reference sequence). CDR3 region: CSATDRDWEQYF. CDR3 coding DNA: TGCAGTGCTACCGACAGGGATTGGGAGCAGTACTTC.

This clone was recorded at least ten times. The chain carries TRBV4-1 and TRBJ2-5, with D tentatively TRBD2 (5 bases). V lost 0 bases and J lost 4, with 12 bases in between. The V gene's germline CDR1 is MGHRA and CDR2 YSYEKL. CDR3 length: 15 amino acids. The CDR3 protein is CASSQDQPGRETQYF. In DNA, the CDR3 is TGCGCCAGCAGCCAAGATCAGCCGGGGAGAGAGACCCAGTACTTC.

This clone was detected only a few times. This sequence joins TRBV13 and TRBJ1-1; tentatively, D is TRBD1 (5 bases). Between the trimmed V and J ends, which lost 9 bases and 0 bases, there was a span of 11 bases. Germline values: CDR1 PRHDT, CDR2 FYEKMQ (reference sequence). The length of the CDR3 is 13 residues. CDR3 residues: CASNRRLNTEAFF. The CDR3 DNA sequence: TGTGCCAGTAACAGGCGACTGAACACTGAAGCTTTCTTT.

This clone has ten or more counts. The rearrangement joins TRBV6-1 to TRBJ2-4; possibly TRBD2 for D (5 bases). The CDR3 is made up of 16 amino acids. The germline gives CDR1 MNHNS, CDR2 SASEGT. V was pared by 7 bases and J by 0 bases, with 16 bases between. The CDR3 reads CASNPSNAGAKNIQYF. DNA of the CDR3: TGTGCCAGCAATCCTTCCAATGCGGGAGCCAAAAACATTCAGTACTTC.

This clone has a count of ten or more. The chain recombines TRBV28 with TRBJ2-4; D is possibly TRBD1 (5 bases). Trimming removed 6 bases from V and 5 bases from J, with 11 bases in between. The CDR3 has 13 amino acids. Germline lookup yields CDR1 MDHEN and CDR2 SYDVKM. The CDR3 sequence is CASRPGYENIQYF. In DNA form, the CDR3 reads TGTGCCAGCAGACCAGGGTACGAAAACATTCAGTACTTC.

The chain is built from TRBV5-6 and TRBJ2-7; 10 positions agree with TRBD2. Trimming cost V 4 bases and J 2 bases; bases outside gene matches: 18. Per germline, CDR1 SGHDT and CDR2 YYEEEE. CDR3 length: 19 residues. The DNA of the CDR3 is TGTGCCAGCAGCCCCGATTCCCGGACGTCGGGACTAGCGCCCTACGAGCAGTACTTC. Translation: CASSPDSRTSGLAPYEQYF.

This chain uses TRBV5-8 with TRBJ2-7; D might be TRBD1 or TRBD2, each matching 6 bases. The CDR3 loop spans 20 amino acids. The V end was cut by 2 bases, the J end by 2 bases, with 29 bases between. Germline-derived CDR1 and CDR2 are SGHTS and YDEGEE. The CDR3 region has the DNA TGTGCCAGCAGCTTTGCAACAGGGAAGAAGGGAAGACTAGGGGCCTACGAGCAGTACTTC. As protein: CASSFATGKKGRLGAYEQYF.

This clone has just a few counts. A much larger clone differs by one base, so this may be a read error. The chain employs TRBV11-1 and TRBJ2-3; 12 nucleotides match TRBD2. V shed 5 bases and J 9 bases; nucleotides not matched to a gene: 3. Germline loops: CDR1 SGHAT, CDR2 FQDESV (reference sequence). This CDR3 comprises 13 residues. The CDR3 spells CASSPGLAGTQYF. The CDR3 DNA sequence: TGTGCCAGCAGCCCCGGACTAGCGGGGACGCAGTATTTT.

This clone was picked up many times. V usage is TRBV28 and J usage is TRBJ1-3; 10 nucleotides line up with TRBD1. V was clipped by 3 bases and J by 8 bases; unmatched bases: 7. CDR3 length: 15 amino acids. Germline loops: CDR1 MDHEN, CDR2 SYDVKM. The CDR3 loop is CASSLPTGGRDTIYF. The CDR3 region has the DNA TGTGCCAGCAGTTTGCCGACAGGGGGCCGAGACACCATATATTTT.

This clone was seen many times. The CDR3 protein is CASSQDRTTGSDGYTF. The CDR3 DNA reads as TGCGCCAGCAGCCAAGACCGAACGACTGGCTCAGATGGCTACACCTTC. The chain uses TRBV4-3 and TRBJ1-2, with D uncertain. In germline, CDR1 is LGHNA, CDR2 YSLEER. V lost 0 bases and J 6 bases, leaving 17 bases between the germline ends. The length of the CDR3 is 16 residues.

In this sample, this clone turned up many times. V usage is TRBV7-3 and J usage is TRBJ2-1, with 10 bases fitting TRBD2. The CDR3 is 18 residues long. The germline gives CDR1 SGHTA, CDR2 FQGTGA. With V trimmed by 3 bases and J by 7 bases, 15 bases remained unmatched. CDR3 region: CASSFPHETSGCGNEQFF. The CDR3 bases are TGTGCCAGCAGCTTCCCTCATGAGACTAGCGGGTGTGGTAATGAGCAGTTCTTC.

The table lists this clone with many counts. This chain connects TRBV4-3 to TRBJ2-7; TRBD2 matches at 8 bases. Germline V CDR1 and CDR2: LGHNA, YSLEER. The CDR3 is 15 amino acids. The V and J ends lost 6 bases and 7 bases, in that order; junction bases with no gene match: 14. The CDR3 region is CASSPNSRVAGEQYF. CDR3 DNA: TGCGCCAGCAGTCCAAATAGTAGAGTAGCGGGGGAGCAGTACTTC.

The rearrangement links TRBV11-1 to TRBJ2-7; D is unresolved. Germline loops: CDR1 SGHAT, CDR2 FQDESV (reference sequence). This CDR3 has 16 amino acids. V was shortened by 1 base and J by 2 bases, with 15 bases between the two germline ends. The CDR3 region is CASSLVSGPRTYEQYF. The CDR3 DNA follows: TGTGCCAGCAGCTTAGTTTCTGGTCCTCGGACCTACGAGCAGTACTTC.

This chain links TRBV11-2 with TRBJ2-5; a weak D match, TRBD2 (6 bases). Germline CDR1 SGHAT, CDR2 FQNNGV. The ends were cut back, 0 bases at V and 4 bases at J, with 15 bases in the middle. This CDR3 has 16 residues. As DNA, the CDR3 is TGTGCCAGCAGCTTAGATCCCCCGGGAGTAGGAGAGACCCAGTACTTC. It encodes CASSLDPPGVGETQYF.

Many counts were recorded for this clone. Here the CDR3 DNA reads TGTGCCAGCAGCTTGGTCGGGACAGGGCTAAATGAGCAGTTCTTC. It encodes CASSLVGTGLNEQFF. J is TRBJ2-1 and V is TRBV5-6; 9 nucleotides align to TRBD1. CDR3 size: 15 residues. Trimming took 0 bases from V and 7 from J; bases not matched to a gene: 5. The germline V gene encodes CDR1 SGHDT and CDR2 YYEEEE.

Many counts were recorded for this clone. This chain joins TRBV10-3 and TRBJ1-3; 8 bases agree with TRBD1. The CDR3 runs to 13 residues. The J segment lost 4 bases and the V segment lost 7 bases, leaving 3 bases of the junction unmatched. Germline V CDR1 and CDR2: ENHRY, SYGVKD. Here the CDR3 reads CAITGDRGNTIYF. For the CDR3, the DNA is TGTGCCATCACCGGGGACAGGGGAAACACCATATATTTT.

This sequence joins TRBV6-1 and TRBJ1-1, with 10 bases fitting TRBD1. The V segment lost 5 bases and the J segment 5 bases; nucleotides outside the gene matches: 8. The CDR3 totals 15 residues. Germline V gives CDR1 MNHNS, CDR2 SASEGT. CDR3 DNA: TGTGCCAGCAGTATTTGGACAGGGGGATGGACTGAAGCTTTCTTT. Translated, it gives CASSIWTGGWTEAFF.

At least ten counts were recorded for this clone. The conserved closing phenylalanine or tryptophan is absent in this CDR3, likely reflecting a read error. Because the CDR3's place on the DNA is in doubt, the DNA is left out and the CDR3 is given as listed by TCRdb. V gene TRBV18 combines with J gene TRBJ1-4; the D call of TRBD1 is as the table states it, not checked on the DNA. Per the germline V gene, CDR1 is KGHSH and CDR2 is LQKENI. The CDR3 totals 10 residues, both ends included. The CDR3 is CASSPPKNGG.

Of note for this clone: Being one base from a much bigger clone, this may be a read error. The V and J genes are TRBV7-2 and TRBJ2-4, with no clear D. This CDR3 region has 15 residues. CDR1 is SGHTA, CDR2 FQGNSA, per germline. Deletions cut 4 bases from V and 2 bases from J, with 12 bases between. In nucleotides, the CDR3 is TGTGCCAGCAGCTACCTTTGGGGTTCCAAAAACATTCAGTACTTC. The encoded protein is CASSYLWGSKNIQYF.

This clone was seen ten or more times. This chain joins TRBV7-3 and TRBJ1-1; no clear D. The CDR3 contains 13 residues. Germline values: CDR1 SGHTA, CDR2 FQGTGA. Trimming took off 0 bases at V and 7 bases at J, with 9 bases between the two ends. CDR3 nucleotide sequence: TGTGCCAGCAGCTTAACCCACAGTGATGAAGCTTTCTTT. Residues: CASSLTHSDEAFF. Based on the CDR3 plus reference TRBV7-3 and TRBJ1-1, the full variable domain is GAGVSQTPSNKVTEKGKYVELRCDPISGHTALYWYRQSLGQGPEFLIYFQGTGAADDSGLPNDRFFAVRPEGSVSTLKIQRTERGDSAVYLCASSLTHSDEAFFGQGTRLTVV.

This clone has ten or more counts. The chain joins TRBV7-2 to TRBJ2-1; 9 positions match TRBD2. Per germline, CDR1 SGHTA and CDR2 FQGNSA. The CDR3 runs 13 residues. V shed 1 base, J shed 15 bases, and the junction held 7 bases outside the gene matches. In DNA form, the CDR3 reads TGTGCCAGCAGCTTAGATGGAGGGACTAGCCGGTTCTTC. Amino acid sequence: CASSLDGGTSRFF.

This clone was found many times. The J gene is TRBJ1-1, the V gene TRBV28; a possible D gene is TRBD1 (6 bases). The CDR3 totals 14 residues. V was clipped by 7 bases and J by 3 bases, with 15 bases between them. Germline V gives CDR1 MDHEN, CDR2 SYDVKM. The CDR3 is CASIGGGGYTEAFF. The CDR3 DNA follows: TGTGCCAGCATAGGAGGAGGGGGGTACACTGAAGCTTTCTTT. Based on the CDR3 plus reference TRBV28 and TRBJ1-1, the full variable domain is DVKVTQSSRYLVKRTGEKVFLECVQDMDHENMFWYRQDPGLGLRLIYFSYDVKMKEKGDIPEGYSVSREKKERFSLILESASTNQTSMYLCASIGGGGYTEAFFGQGTRLTVV.

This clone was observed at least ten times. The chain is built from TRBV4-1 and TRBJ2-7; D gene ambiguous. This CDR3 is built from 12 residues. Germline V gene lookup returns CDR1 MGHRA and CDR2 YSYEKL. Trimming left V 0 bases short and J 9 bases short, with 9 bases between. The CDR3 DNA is TGCGCCAGCAGCCAAGAGCTAGGGCGGCAGTACTTC. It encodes CASSQELGRQYF.

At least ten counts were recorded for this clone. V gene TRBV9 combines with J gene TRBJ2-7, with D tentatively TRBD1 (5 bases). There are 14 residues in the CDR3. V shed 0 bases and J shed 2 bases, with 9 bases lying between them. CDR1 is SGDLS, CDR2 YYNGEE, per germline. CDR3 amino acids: CASSVGQSPYEQYF. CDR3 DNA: TGTGCCAGCAGCGTAGGACAGTCCCCCTACGAGCAGTACTTC.